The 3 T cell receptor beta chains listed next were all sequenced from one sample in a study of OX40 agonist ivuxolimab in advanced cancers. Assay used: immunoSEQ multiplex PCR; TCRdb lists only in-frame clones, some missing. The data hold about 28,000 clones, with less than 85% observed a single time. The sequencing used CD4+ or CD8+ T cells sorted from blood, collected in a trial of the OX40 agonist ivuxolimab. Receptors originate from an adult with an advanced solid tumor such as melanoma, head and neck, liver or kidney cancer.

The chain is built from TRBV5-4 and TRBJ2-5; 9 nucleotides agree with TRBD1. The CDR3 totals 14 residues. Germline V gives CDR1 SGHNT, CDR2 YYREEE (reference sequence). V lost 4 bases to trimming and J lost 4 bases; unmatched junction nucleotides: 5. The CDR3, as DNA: TGTGCCAGCAGCCGCAGGACAGGGGCAGAGACCCAGTACTTC. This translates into CASSRRTGAETQYF.

For the CDR3, the DNA is TGTGCCAGCAGGCAGCTTAGCACTGAAGCTTTCTTT. Translated, it gives CASRQLSTEAFF. The chain carries TRBV5-6 and TRBJ1-1; D is unclear. Germline V CDR1 and CDR2: SGHDT, YYEEEE. The CDR3 covers 12 residues. Trimming removed 5 bases at V and 4 bases at J, with 9 bases between.

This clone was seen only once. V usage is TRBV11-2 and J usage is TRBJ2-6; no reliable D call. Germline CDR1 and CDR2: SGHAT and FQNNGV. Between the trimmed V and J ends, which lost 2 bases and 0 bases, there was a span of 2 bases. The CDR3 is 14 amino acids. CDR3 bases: TGTGCCAGCAGCTTACTCTCTGGGGCCAACGTCCTGACTTTC. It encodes CASSLLSGANVLTF.